This T cell receptor beta chain was recovered during a study of T cells expressing NK-cell markers. Background on the study: Sequencing of TCR beta repertoires drew on sorted CD3+CD56+NKG2C+, CD3+CD56+NKG2C- and CD3+CD56-NKG2C+ T cells. Among eight sequenced donors, seven carried HCMV seropositivity while one was seronegative.

The CDR3 length is 12 residues. CDR1 and CDR2 from the germline V gene are MGHDK and SYGVNS. Regarding the study as a whole: Dominant NKG2C+ clonotypes were found to form about 1.0-7.5% of CD8+ T cells in over 5 donors.

UMI-tagged 5'RACE template switching yielded the TCR beta cDNA. From the 5' RACE reads, TCRdb lists one entry per CDR3 protein and no DNA. Its listing shows 200,000 to 300,000 distinct CDR3 sequences. As concerns this clonotype: The target antigen is unknown.

This rearrangement joins TRBV25-1 to TRBJ2-7. The TCR was taken from a man aged 18 to 29 in good health. The sample taken for sequencing was blood T cells: a sorted CD56 or NKG2C T cell subset, CD4+ or CD8+ T cells, or bulk PBMC T cells (not recorded which). This CDR3 is CASSESLWEQYF.